These 23 T cell receptor beta chains came from one sample sequenced in a study of blood T cell repertoires in COVID-19. Assay used: immunoSEQ multiplex PCR; TCRdb lists only in-frame clones, some missing. In the table there are about 89,000 clones, approximately 80% of which are singletons. The sample comprised peripheral blood. These receptors all come from a human donor in a cohort sampled during active COVID-19.

J is TRBJ2-7 and V is TRBV5-1; perhaps TRBD2 as D (5 bases). Trimming left V 0 bases short and J 5 bases short, with 9 bases between. Germline V CDR1 and CDR2: SGHRS, YFSETQ. The length of the CDR3 is 13 residues. The CDR3: CASSLVLGNEQYF. CDR3 DNA sequence: TGCGCCAGCAGCTTGGTACTAGGTAACGAGCAGTACTTC.

This clone was counted a single time. The chain combines TRBV6-6 with TRBJ1-1, with TRBD1 identical over 7 bases. After removal of 7 bases from V and 5 bases from J, the junction contained 7 bases not matched to a gene. The CDR3 loop spans 13 amino acids. Germline V CDR1 and CDR2: MNHNY, SVGAGI (reference sequence). CDR3 protein: CASTPGGSTEAFF. CDR3 DNA: TGTGCCAGCACCCCAGGGGGATCAACTGAAGCTTTCTTT.

The genes are TRBV19 and TRBJ2-1; D might be TRBD2 (6 bases). CDR3 size: 15 residues. CDR1 is LNHDA, CDR2 SQIVND, per germline (reference sequence). Trimming pared 6 bases from V and 6 bases from J, leaving 18 bases between. The CDR3 nucleotides are TGTGCCAGTAGGGAGGGAGCAGCCCTCCCCAATGAGCAGTTCTTC. It translates to CASREGAALPNEQFF.

This rearrangement joins TRBV28 to TRBJ2-6; 8 bases align to TRBD1. Germline lookup yields CDR1 MDHEN and CDR2 SYDVKM. CDR3 length equals 17 residues. V was pared by 5 bases and J by 0 bases, with 6 bases of the junction left unmatched. The CDR3 DNA is TGTGCCAGCAGTCGGGACAGGCGAAGCTCTGGGGCCAACGTCCTGACTTTC. Its protein is CASSRDRRSSGANVLTF.

The chain is built from TRBV9 and TRBJ2-3, with 7 bases aligning to TRBD1. The CDR3 spans 15 residues. Germline V gives CDR1 SGDLS, CDR2 YYNGEE. The ends lost 3 bases at V and 2 bases at J; junction bases unmatched: 6. The CDR3 reads CASSASGTDTDTQYF. Here the CDR3 DNA reads TGTGCCAGCAGCGCGTCCGGGACAGACACAGATACGCAGTATTTT. Combining the CDR3 with reference TRBV9 and TRBJ2-3 gives the whole variable domain DSGVTQTPKHLITATGQRVTLRCSPRSGDLSVYWYQQSLDQGLQFLIQYYNGEERAKGNILERFSAQQFPDLHSELNLSSLELGDSALYFCASSASGTDTDTQYFGPGTRLTVL.

V usage is TRBV3-1 (or the pseudogene TRBV3-2) and J usage is TRBJ1-2; D gene uncertain. Germline lookup yields CDR1 LGHDT and CDR2 YNNKEL (reference sequence). This CDR3 is 12 amino acids long. The ends were cut back, 0 bases at V and 7 bases at J, with 6 bases in the middle. The CDR3, as DNA: TGTGCCAGCAGCCAAGATGCGGTTGGCTACACCTTC. This codes for CASSQDAVGYTF.

This chain joins TRBV19 and TRBJ1-2, with D unresolved. CDR3 size: 11 residues. Per germline, CDR1 LNHDA and CDR2 SQIVND (reference sequence). The V end was cut by 5 bases, the J end by 7 bases, with 8 bases between. CDR3 nucleotide sequence: TGTGCCAGTAGTGATGGAGGTGGCTACACCTTC. Residues: CASSDGGGYTF.

The chain carries TRBV4-1 and TRBJ1-6; D unclear. The CDR3 is 14 amino acids. Looked up from germline, CDR1 is MGHRA and CDR2 is YSYEKL. Between the trimmed V and J ends, which lost 2 bases and 11 bases, there was a span of 13 bases. As DNA, the CDR3 is TGCGCCAGCAGCCAATACGAATCTATCCCACCCCTCCACTTT. Protein sequence: CASSQYESIPPLHF.

The chain combines TRBV7-9 with TRBJ2-7; D gene uncertain. Germline V gives CDR1 SEHNR, CDR2 FQNEAQ (reference sequence). This CDR3 comprises 15 residues. V was pared by 5 bases and J by 2 bases, with 16 bases between. This CDR3 is CASSRGTLLTYEQYF. CDR3 bases: TGTGCCAGCAGCCGTGGTACCCTCCTAACCTACGAGCAGTACTTC.

This clone was detected only a few times. DNA of the CDR3: TGTGCCAGACGAGGGCGCTTAGCCAAAAACATTCAGTACTTC. Its translation is CARRGRLAKNIQYF. The gene calls are TRBV19 and TRBJ2-4; perhaps TRBD2 as D (5 bases). CDR3 length: 14 amino acids. Germline V gives CDR1 LNHDA, CDR2 SQIVND (reference sequence). V gave up 9 bases and J gave up 0 bases, with 12 bases separating them.

The chain carries TRBV4-2 and TRBJ1-1, with D possibly TRBD1 on 6 matching bases. The V end was cut by 4 bases, the J end by 1 base, with 10 bases between. Germline V gene data show CDR1 as LGHNA and CDR2 as YNFKEQ. CDR3 length: 14 amino acids. CDR3 in DNA: TGTGCCAGCAGCCTTGGACAGAGGAACACTGAAGCTTTCTTT. This translates into CASSLGQRNTEAFF.

This chain connects TRBV20-1 to TRBJ2-7; 8 nucleotides align to TRBD1. J gave up 3 bases and V 3 bases, and 7 bases lay outside the gene matches. Germline CDR1 reads DFQATT; CDR2 reads SNEGSKA (reference sequence). The CDR3 totals 14 residues. The CDR3 DNA reads as TGCAGTGCTAGTGACCTTGGACAGGGCTACGAGCAGTACTTC. Its protein product is CSASDLGQGYEQYF.

The CDR3 DNA reads as TGTGCCAGCAGCCTTTACCAATACAGGGGGCAATTTGACTATGGCTACACCTTC. This translates into CASSLYQYRGQFDYGYTF. The V gene is TRBV7-6, the J gene TRBJ1-2, with TRBD1 identical over 9 bases. CDR3 length: 18 amino acids. Per the germline V gene, CDR1 is SGHVS and CDR2 is FNYEAQ. The J segment lost 3 bases and the V segment lost 5 bases, leaving 16 bases of the junction unmatched.

The chain uses TRBV7-2 and TRBJ2-1, with TRBD2 matching over 12 bases. The CDR3 contains 16 residues. Germline V gene lookup returns CDR1 SGHTA and CDR2 FQGNSA. J lost 6 bases, V lost 4 bases, and 7 bases had no gene match. The DNA for the CDR3 is TGTGCCAGCAGCTCACACAAGACTAGCGGGAGCAATGAGCAGTTCTTC. It encodes CASSSHKTSGSNEQFF.

This clone was seen a handful of times. The V and J genes are TRBV29-1 and TRBJ1-3; D is ambiguous. CDR3 length: 13 residues. Germline loops: CDR1 SQVTM, CDR2 ANQGSEA. The V and J ends lost 7 bases and 0 bases respectively, with 10 bases between them. The CDR3 DNA follows: TGCAGCGGGGCCGCTTCCTCTGGAAACACCATATATTTT. Protein: CSGAASSGNTIYF.

This clone appeared once. The chain has TRBV7-2 and TRBJ2-5; 9 nucleotides agree with TRBD2. V shed 0 bases and J 5 bases; nucleotides not matched to a gene: 7. The CDR3 is 16 residues long. Germline CDR1 and CDR2: SGHTA and FQGNSA. CDR3 sequence reads: CASSLAGGRAGETQYF. The DNA for the CDR3 is TGTGCCAGCAGCTTAGCTGGCGGGAGGGCCGGCGAGACCCAGTACTTC.

The chain links TRBV12-3 or TRBV12-4 to TRBJ1-2; weak D call: TRBD1 (5 bases). Trimming pared 5 bases from V and 13 bases from J, leaving 14 bases between. The CDR3 has 11 residues. Here the CDR3 DNA reads TGTGCCAGCAGTCGGGACTTTGGCCCCACCTTC. Translation: CASSRDFGPTF.

This chain uses TRBV28 with TRBJ1-6; TRBD1 matches 11 bases. CDR3 length: 15 amino acids. V was clipped by 5 bases and J by 7 bases; unmatched bases: 4. Looked up from germline, CDR1 is MDHEN and CDR2 is SYDVKM. CDR3 amino acids: CASSRDRGTNSPLHF. CDR3 sequence (DNA): TGTGCCAGCAGTCGGGACAGGGGGACCAATTCACCCCTCCACTTT.

The rearrangement links TRBV19 to TRBJ1-5, with 10 nucleotides matching TRBD1. CDR3 size: 16 residues. V shed 5 bases, J shed 7 bases, and the junction held 11 bases outside the gene matches. Germline V lookup: CDR1 LNHDA, CDR2 SQIVND (reference sequence). CDR3 DNA sequence: TGTGCCAGTAGTGTTACGACAGGGGGCGCTAAACAGCCCCAGCATTTT. As protein: CASSVTTGGAKQPQHF.

The chain's CDR3 is CASSQASDSANYGYTF. In nucleotides, the CDR3 is TGTGCCAGCAGCCAAGCCTCGGACAGCGCTAACTATGGCTACACCTTC. The chain has TRBV3-1 (or the pseudogene TRBV3-2) and TRBJ1-2, with D maybe TRBD1 (6 bases). Trimming stripped 1 base from V and 0 bases from J, with 12 bases between. The CDR3 runs 16 residues. Germline assignment: CDR1 LGHDT and CDR2 YNNKEL (reference sequence).

The CDR3: CASKENTGHAQETQYF. DNA for the CDR3: TGCGCCAGCAAGGAGAATACTGGACACGCACAAGAGACCCAGTACTTC. The chain couples TRBV5-1 to TRBJ2-5; possibly TRBD1 for D (5 bases). CDR3 length: 16 residues. V was shortened by 6 bases and J by 2 bases, with 20 bases between the two germline ends. Germline-derived CDR1 and CDR2 are SGHRS and YFSETQ.

The rearrangement joins TRBV5-6 to TRBJ2-5, with TRBD2 as a possible D gene (5 bases). The V gene's germline CDR1 is SGHDT and CDR2 YYEEEE. The CDR3 spans 14 residues. V gave up 2 bases and J gave up 7 bases, with 15 bases separating them. The CDR3 sequence is CASSLSLGEGTQYF. The CDR3 DNA follows: TGTGCCAGCAGCTTAAGTCTGGGTGAGGGGACCCAGTACTTC.

The J gene is TRBJ2-3, the V gene TRBV7-9, with 7 bases fitting TRBD2. The V gene's germline CDR1 is SEHNR and CDR2 FQNEAQ (reference sequence). This CDR3 is 12 amino acids long. Trimming took 1 base from V and 10 from J; bases not matched to a gene: 2. DNA of the CDR3: TGTGCCAGCAGCTTAGAGCGGGAAGCGCAGTATTTT. Encoded protein: CASSLEREAQYF.